The rows below give T cell receptor beta chains drawn from one sample of a study of T cell repertoires in cytomegalovirus infection. TCRdb reprocessed the reads with MiXCR, giving one entry per CDR3 protein. Among around 630,000 distinct CDR3 sequences listed, less than 25% were seen once. The sequencing input was CD8+ T cells from PBMCs. Receptor source: a human donor in good health (CMV status not recorded). Some clones in this sample may be carry-over from other donors' samples. Both conserved end residues are part of each CDR3. D genes are given only for firm matches. Clone size is not always given. Where it is, it says once, few, many or a class for expanded clones.

clone size	V gene	D gene	J gene	CDR3 DNA	CDR3 protein
many	TRBV7-6	NA	TRBJ2-2	TGTGCCAGCAGCTTGGGGCGGGGCAACACCGGGGAGCTGTTTTTT	CASSLGRGNTGELFF
once	TRBV29-1	TRBD1	TRBJ1-2	TGCAGCGTTGATCAACGGGGACAGGGGTTTTATGGCTACACCTTC	CSVDQRGQGFYGYTF
NA	TRBV10-3	TRBD1	TRBJ2-3	TGTGCCACCAGGGGGCCTCTCACAGATACGCAGTATTTT	CATRGPLTDTQYF
NA	TRBV11-1	NA	TRBJ1-1	TGTACCAGCAGCTTAAGCATGAACACTGAAGCTTTCTTT	CTSSLSMNTEAFF
few	TRBV7-6	NA	TRBJ2-7	TGTGCCAGCGGCCCGACAGCTTACTACGAGCAGTACTTC	CASGPTAYYEQYF
NA	TRBV7-2	NA	TRBJ1-2	TGTGCCAGCAGCTTAAAAGCGTCGTCGGGGGCAGTTGACTATGGCTACACCTTC	CASSLKASSGAVDYGYTF
NA	TRBV20-1	TRBD2	TRBJ2-3	TGCGGTGGTGGCGGGGGAGGCCCTAGCACAGATACGCAGTATTTT	CGGGGGGPSTDTQYF
NA	TRBV27	NA	TRBJ1-1	TGTGCCAGCAGTTTATTGGGGGACCCTGAAGCTTTCTTT	CASSLLGDPEAFF
NA	TRBV7-9	TRBD2	TRBJ2-2	TGTGCCAGCAGCTCCCGAACTAGCGGGGGGAACACCGGGGAGCTGTTTTTT	CASSSRTSGGNTGELFF
few	TRBV5-4	NA	TRBJ1-4	TGTGCCAGCAGCTTTAAGACAACAGACGAAAAACTGTTTTTT	CASSFKTTDEKLFF
many	TRBV7-9	TRBD1	TRBJ2-2	TGTGCCAGGGACAGGGTCTCCGGGGAGCTGTTTTTT	CARDRVSGELFF
many	TRBV20-1	TRBD1	TRBJ1-6	TGCAGTGCTAAGAAACAGGGGTCCTATAATTCACCCCTCCACTTT	CSAKKQGSYNSPLHF
NA	TRBV12-3/TRBV12-4	NA	TRBJ2-3	TGTGTCAGCAGTTTCATAGCTCCGAGTCCCACAGATACGCAGTATTTT	CVSSFIAPSPTDTQYF
many	TRBV15	NA	TRBJ2-7	TGTGCCACCAGCAAGCCACCTAGCTACGAGCAGTACTTC	CATSKPPSYEQYF
NA	TRBV12-3/TRBV12-4	NA	TRBJ2-5	TGTGCCAGCAGTTTAGTACTGCCAGGCTACACGGATGGGGGGACCCAGTACTTC	CASSLVLPGYTDGGTQYF
few	TRBV20-1	NA	TRBJ2-7	TGCAGTGCTAGGATGGAGGCGTTCTACGAGCAGTACTTC	CSARMEAFYEQYF
NA	TRBV12-3/TRBV12-4	NA	TRBJ1-1	TGTGCCAGCAGTTTAGTCACAGGTTGGGGCACTGAAGCTTTCTTT	CASSLVTGWGTEAFF
NA	TRBV12-5	TRBD1	TRBJ2-2	TGTGCTAGTGGGACAGGGGGCTTGGGCGGGGAGCTGTTTTTT	CASGTGGLGGELFF
NA	TRBV12-3/TRBV12-4	TRBD1	TRBJ2-2	TGTGCCACCAGGACAGGCAGGGAGCTGTTTTTT	CATRTGRELFF
many	TRBV7-6	TRBD2	TRBJ2-1	TGTGCCAGCGGAGCACGGGGGGTCCTCACCAATGAGCAGTTCTTC	CASGARGVLTNEQFF
NA	TRBV20-1	NA	TRBJ1-1	TGCAGTGCACCGGGGGCCATTGAAGCTTTCTTT	CSAPGAIEAFF
NA	TRBV4-2	NA	TRBJ1-6	TGTGCCAGCAGCCAAAAGCAGGGAACCTATAATTCACCCCTCCACTTT	CASSQKQGTYNSPLHF
NA	TRBV20-1	TRBD2	TRBJ2-2	TGCAGTGCTATGCCCGGGACTAGCGGGGGGGCCGCGAACACCGGGGAGCTGTTTTTT	CSAMPGTSGGAANTGELFF
NA	TRBV6-2/TRBV6-3	NA	TRBJ2-1	TGTGCCAGCAGTTACATCCCGGGGGGCCGGAATGAGCAGTTCTTC	CASSYIPGGRNEQFF
NA	TRBV5-5	NA	TRBJ2-3	TGTGCCAGCAGCTTCGCGGGACACGCGAGCACAGATACGCAGTATTTT	CASSFAGHASTDTQYF
NA	TRBV20-1	NA	TRBJ1-2	TGCAGTGCTAGAGAACAGACGGGCGGAGGGGGCTACACCTTC	CSAREQTGGGGYTF
many	TRBV27	NA	TRBJ2-7	TGTGCCAGCAGTTTATCGAGAGGGACATATTCCTACGAGCAGTACTTC	CASSLSRGTYSYEQYF
NA	TRBV28	NA	TRBJ2-4	TGTGCCAGCAGTTTGGGACGAGGGGCCAAAAACATTCAGTACTTC	CASSLGRGAKNIQYF
few	TRBV20-1	NA	TRBJ1-5	TGCAGTGCTCACCCGGGGGCTTATAGCAATCAGCCCCAGCATTTT	CSAHPGAYSNQPQHF
NA	TRBV7-6	NA	TRBJ1-6	TGTGTCAGCAGCTTAGCAGGGGACGACTATAATTCACCCCTCCACTTT	CVSSLAGDDYNSPLHF
NA	TRBV7-9	NA	TRBJ2-1	TGTGCCAGCAGCTTAGCTCTAGTGACCTACAATGAGCAGTTCTTC	CASSLALVTYNEQFF
many	TRBV7-2	NA	TRBJ2-1	TGTGCCAGCAGCTTCTCTTCGGGGGGCCCACTTTACAATGAGCAGTTCTTC	CASSFSSGGPLYNEQFF
few	TRBV28	NA	TRBJ2-5	TGTGCCAGCACCGGACTTGGGGGCATGGAGACCCAGTACTTC	CASTGLGGMETQYF
few	TRBV12-3/TRBV12-4	TRBD2	TRBJ2-5	TGTGCCAGCAGCCCTGGACTAGCGGGGCTTCAAGAGACCCAGTACTTC	CASSPGLAGLQETQYF
few	TRBV27	NA	TRBJ2-7	TGTGCCAGCAGTTTAGGAGAAAACTACGAGCAGTACTTC	CASSLGENYEQYF
NA	TRBV20-1	NA	TRBJ1-2	TGCAGTCGGGCCAGGGGCTATGGCTACACCTTC	CSRARGYGYTF
NA	TRBV5-5	NA	TRBJ1-5	TGTGCCAACAGCTTGGGCTACACCGCGGGTCAGCCCCAGCATTTT	CANSLGYTAGQPQHF
few	TRBV19	NA	TRBJ1-5	TGTGCCAGTAGCGACGGCAGGGAACCCCAGCATTTT	CASSDGREPQHF
few	TRBV2	NA	TRBJ1-2	TGTGCCAGCAGGGTCGGACAGTTTGGCTACACCTTC	CASRVGQFGYTF
few	TRBV20-1	NA	TRBJ1-2	TGCAGTGCTAGAGATTGGGAGGGGGAATCCTTC	CSARDWEGESF
NA	TRBV4-2	NA	TRBJ2-7	TGTGCCAGCAGCAGCAACGCCGGATCCGAGCAGTACTTC	CASSSNAGSEQYF
many	TRBV7-2	NA	TRBJ1-1	TGTGCCAGCAGTTTCGGGGCGGGGTTCGGCATGAACACTGAAGCTTTCTTT	CASSFGAGFGMNTEAFF
many	TRBV7-2	NA	TRBJ2-5	TGTGCCAGCAGCTTAGCGCCTAGCTACAGGGAGACCCAGTACTTC	CASSLAPSYRETQYF
many	TRBV25-1	NA	TRBJ1-4	TGTGCCAGCAGTGAGAGGTCTGCAACTAATGAAAAACTGTTTTTT	CASSERSATNEKLFF
many	TRBV4-1	NA	TRBJ1-1	TGCGCCAGCAGCCATACGGGGGCTGAAGCTTTCTTT	CASSHTGAEAFF
NA	TRBV10-3	NA	TRBJ1-2	TGTGCCATCAAGGATACGGGAGACTATAACTATGGCTACACCTTC	CAIKDTGDYNYGYTF
NA	TRBV6-2/TRBV6-3	NA	TRBJ2-1	TGTGCCAGCAGCCAATTTCGGAACAATGAGCAGTTCTTC	CASSQFRNNEQFF
many	TRBV7-6	NA	TRBJ2-5	TGTGCCAGCAGCCGGATTGCTAAAGACACTGAGACCCAGTACTTC	CASSRIAKDTETQYF
NA	TRBV7-8	NA	TRBJ2-5	TGTGCCAGCAGCAAAGGTCGGCAGGGAGAGACCCAGTACTTC	CASSKGRQGETQYF
NA	TRBV2	NA	TRBJ1-4	TGTGCCAGCAGTGATGGAGGCTCGGGAGAAAAACTGTTTTTT	CASSDGGSGEKLFF